This entry describes one TCR beta chain. The data were obtained in a study of neoadjuvant anti-PD-1 for oral cavity cancer. The assay was immunoSEQ multiplex PCR, and TCRdb's table has in-frame clones only and misses some. The data contain 14,000 to 15,000 clones, just over 70% of them singletons. Source: PBMCs, taken before nivolumab (anti-PD-1) treatment. This clonotype was obtained from a person aged 35 to 85 with oral cavity squamous cell carcinoma.

The CDR3 loop reads CASSLGGAFSEQYF. The CDR3 DNA is TGTGCCAGCAGCCTCGGGGGGGCCTTTAGCGAGCAGTACTTC. The chain links TRBV7-9 to TRBJ2-7; TRBD2 agrees at 8 bases. This CDR3 comprises 14 residues. Germline CDR1 and CDR2: SEHNR and FQNEAQ (reference sequence). Trimming removed 5 bases from V and 6 bases from J; junction bases left unmatched: 9. Full variable domain (remainder filled in from reference TRBV7-9 and TRBJ2-7): DTGVSQNPRHKITKRGQNVTFRCDPISEHNRLYWYRQTLGQGPEFLTYFQNEAQLEKSRLLSDRFSAERPKGSFSTLEIQRTEQGDSAMYLCASSLGGAFSEQYFGPGTRLTVT.